This T cell receptor beta chain was profiled in a study of blood T cell repertoires in COVID-19. Turning to the study itself: Samples came from the United States, Italy and Spain, spanning acute and convalescent COVID-19. The cDNA or gDNA used as material had been derived from T cells, B-cell-depleted T cells, or PBMCs.

In its sample, this clone was seen a few times. In the original workflow: Amplifying reference gene primers gave estimates of nucleated cell counts. Data came from immunoSEQ multiplex PCR; TCRdb stores just in-frame clones and leaves some out. V and J calls and clone size are copied from that table; D and trimming were computed from the DNA. The table has 52,000 or so clones, 85% to 90% seen once. V shed 5 bases and J shed 3 bases, with 19 bases lying between them. Per germline, CDR1 MDHEN and CDR2 SYDVKM. The CDR3 runs 16 residues. The chain joins TRBV28 to TRBJ1-1; D is perhaps TRBD1 (6 bases). The TCR was taken from a human donor in a cohort sampled during active COVID-19. The sample consisted of peripheral blood. CDR3 coding DNA: TGTGCCAGCAGTCCCCCCGCGGGGGCTATGGACACTGAAGCTTTCTTT. Protein product: CASSPPAGAMDTEAFF.